This TCR beta chain comes out of a study of graft-versus-host responses after intestinal transplantation. General study results and limits: Subjects displaying graft-donor T cell macrochimerism possessed elevated graft-versus-host to host-versus-graft clonal ratios inside allografts.

The CDR3 loop spans 16 amino acids. From germline, CDR1 is LNHDA and CDR2 SQIVND (reference sequence). Trimming removed 4 bases from V and 5 bases from J, with 15 bases in between. About this clone itself: What it binds is not known.

Here immunoSEQ multiplex PCR was the method, and the copy in TCRdb shows in-frame clones only, minus some. The table shows about 93,000 clones, with over 80% occurring only once. The V and J genes are TRBV19 and TRBJ2-6, with D perhaps matching TRBD2 (5 bases). The clonotype was recovered from a human donor who received an intestinal transplant. This specimen consisted of unstimulated CD8+ T cells sorted from spleen or lymph node cells, obtained before intestinal transplant. For the CDR3, the DNA is TGTGCCAGTAGTACCCCCCCCGGGGATCGGGCCAACGTCCTGACTTTC. It encodes CASSTPPGDRANVLTF.